The present T cell receptor (beta chain) was sequenced within a study of blood T cell repertoires in COVID-19. About the research overall: Italy, Spain and the United States were the sources of the convalescent and acute COVID-19 samples. Nucleic acid was either cDNA or gDNA, and it came from T cells, B-cell-depleted T cells, or PBMCs.

TCRdb keeps only in-frame clones here, not all; method: immunoSEQ multiplex PCR. The sample lists about 220,000 clones, approximately 78% occurring once. The germline V gene has CDR1 LNHDA and CDR2 SQIVND (reference sequence). The ends lost 3 bases at V and 3 bases at J; junction bases unmatched: 6. There are 15 residues in the CDR3. This clone occurred once. A Seattle source enrolled patients during active infection and followed them longitudinally. This clonotype was sampled from a woman in her 70s with COVID-19, enrolled during active disease. The sample was peripheral blood. The J gene is TRBJ2-7, the V gene TRBV19, with 9 bases aligning to TRBD1. DNA of the CDR3: TGTGCCAGTAGTATCCCAGGACAGGGGCACTACGAGCAGTACTTC. Translation gives CASSIPGQGHYEQYF.